This T cell receptor (beta chain) was identified in a study of Ad26.COV2.S vaccination and SARS-CoV-2 variants. The CDR3 has 15 residues. CDR1 and CDR2 (germline): SGDLS, YYNGEE. V was clipped by 3 bases and J by 4 bases; unmatched bases: 5. Findings and limits, study-wide: After vaccination, reports described spike-specific CD8+ and CD4+ T cell responses as showing substantial breadth. Measurements of TCR breadth and depth may have given underestimates of the total T cell responses. Placebo recipients and vaccine recipients were similar in non-spike TCR breadth. Individuals receiving vaccine had higher spike-specific TCR breadth than placebo recipients did.

The data were produced by immunoSEQ multiplex PCR, yet TCRdb's version contains in-frame clones alone and is incomplete. The table lists over 110,000 clones, roughly 90% of them singletons. As to this clone: Its antigen is not known.

The source is a human donor who had recovered from COVID-19. This chain uses TRBV9 with TRBJ2-1, with 9 bases identical to TRBD2. This sample comprised peripheral blood, obtained after recovery from COVID-19. The CDR3 region has the DNA TGTGCCAGCAGCGCCCGACTAGCGGCTTACAATGAGCAGTTCTTC. Amino acid sequence: CASSARLAAYNEQFF.